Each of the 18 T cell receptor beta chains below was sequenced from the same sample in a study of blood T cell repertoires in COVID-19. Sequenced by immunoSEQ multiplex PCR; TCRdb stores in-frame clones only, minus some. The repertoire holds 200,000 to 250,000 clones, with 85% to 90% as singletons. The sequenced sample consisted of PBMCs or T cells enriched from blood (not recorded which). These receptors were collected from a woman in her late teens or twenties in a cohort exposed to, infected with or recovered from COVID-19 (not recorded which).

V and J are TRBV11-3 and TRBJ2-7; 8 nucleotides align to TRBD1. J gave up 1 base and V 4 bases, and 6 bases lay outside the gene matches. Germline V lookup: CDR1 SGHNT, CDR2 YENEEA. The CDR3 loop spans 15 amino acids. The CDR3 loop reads CASSSSGGGSYEQYF. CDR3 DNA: TGTGCCAGCAGCTCTTCAGGGGGCGGTTCCTACGAGCAGTACTTC.

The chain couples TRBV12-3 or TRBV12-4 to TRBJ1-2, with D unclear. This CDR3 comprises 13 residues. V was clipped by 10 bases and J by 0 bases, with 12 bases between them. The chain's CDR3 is CATSGETNYGYTF. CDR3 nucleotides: TGTGCCACCAGCGGGGAGACTAACTATGGCTACACCTTC.

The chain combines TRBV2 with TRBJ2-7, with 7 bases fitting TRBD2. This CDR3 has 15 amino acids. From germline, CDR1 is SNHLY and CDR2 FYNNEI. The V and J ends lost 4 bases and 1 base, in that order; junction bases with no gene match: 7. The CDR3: CASSAHSGKSYEQYF. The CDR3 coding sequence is TGTGCCAGCAGTGCCCACAGCGGGAAGTCCTACGAGCAGTACTTC.

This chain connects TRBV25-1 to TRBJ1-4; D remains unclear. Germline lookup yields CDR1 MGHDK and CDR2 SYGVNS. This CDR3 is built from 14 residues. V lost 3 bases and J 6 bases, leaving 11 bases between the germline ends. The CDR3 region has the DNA TGTGCCAGCAGTGACGCAGGTTGGGATGAAAAACTGTTTTTT. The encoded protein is CASSDAGWDEKLFF.

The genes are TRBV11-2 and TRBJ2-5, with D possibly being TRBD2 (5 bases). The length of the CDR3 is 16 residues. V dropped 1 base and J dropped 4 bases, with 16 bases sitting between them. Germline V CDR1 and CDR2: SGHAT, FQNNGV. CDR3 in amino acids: CASSLGGGGSGETQYF. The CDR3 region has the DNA TGTGCCAGCAGCTTAGGGGGTGGCGGAAGCGGAGAGACCCAGTACTTC.

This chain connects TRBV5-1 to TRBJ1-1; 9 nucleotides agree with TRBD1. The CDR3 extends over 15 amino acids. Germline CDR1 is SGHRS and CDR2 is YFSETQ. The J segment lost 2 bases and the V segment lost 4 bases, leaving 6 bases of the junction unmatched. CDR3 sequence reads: CASSEDRGLNTEAFF. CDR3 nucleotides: TGCGCCAGCAGCGAGGACAGGGGCCTAAACACTGAAGCTTTCTTT.

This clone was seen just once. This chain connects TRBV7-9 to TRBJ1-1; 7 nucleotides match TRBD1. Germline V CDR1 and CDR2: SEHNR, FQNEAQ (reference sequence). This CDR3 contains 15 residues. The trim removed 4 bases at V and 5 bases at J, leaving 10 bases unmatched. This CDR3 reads CASSSDLRGHTEAFF. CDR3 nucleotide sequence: TGTGCCAGCAGCTCCGACTTAAGGGGGCATACTGAAGCTTTCTTT.

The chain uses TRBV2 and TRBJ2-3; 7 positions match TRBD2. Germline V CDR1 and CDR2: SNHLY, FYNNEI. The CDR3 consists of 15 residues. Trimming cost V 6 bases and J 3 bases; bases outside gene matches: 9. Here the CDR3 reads CASSTTGGSTDTQYF. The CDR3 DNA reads TGTGCCAGCAGCACCACGGGGGGATCGACAGATACGCAGTATTTT.

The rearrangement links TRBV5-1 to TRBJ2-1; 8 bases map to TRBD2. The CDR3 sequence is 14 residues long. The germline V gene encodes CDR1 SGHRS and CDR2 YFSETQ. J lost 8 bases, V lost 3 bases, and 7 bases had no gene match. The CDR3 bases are TGCGCCAGCAGCTACGAACTGACTAGCGATGAGCAGTTCTTC. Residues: CASSYELTSDEQFF. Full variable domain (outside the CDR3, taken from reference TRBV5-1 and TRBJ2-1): KAGVTQTPRYLIKTRGQQVTLSCSPISGHRSVSWYQQTPGQGLQFLFEYFSETQRNKGNFPGRFSGRQFSNSRSEMNVSTLELGDSALYLCASSYELTSDEQFFGPGTRLTVL.

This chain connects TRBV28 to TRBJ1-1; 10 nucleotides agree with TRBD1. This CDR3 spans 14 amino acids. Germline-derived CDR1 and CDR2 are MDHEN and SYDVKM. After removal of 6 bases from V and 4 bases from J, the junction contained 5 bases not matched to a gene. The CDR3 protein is CASRPGQGITEAFF. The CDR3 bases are TGTGCCAGCAGACCGGGACAGGGGATCACTGAAGCTTTCTTT.

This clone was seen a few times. CDR3 DNA sequence: TGCAGCGTTGTGGGGGACAGTTTTGGCTACACCTTC. Encoded protein: CSVVGDSFGYTF. This chain connects TRBV29-1 to TRBJ1-2, with 7 bases that match TRBD1. With V trimmed by 4 bases and J by 7 bases, 6 bases remained unmatched. Germline CDR1 SQVTM, CDR2 ANQGSEA. The CDR3 consists of 12 residues.

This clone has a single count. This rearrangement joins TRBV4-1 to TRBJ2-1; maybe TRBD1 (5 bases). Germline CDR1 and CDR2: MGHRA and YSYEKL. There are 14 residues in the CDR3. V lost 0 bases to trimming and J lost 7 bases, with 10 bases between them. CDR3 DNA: TGCGCCAGCAGCCAAGATAATTCAGGGAATGAGCAGTTCTTC. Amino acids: CASSQDNSGNEQFF.

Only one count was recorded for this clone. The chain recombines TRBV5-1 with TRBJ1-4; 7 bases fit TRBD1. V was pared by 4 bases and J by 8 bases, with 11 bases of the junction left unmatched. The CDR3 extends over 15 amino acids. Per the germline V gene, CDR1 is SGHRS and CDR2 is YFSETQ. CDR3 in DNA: TGCGCCAGCAGCCTCGGGGACAGTGATTGGGAAAAACTGTTTTTT. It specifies CASSLGDSDWEKLFF.

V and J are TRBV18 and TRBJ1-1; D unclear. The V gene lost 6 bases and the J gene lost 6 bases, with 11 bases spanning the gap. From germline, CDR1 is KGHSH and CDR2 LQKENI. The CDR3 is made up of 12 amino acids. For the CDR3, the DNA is TGTGCCAGCTCCCCGCGGGAGGCTGAAGCTTTCTTT. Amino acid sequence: CASSPREAEAFF.

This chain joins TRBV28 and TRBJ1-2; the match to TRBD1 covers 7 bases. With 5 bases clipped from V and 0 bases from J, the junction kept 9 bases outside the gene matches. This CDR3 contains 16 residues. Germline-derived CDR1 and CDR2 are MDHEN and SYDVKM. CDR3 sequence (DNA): TGTGCCAGCAGTCTCGGGACAGCCTCTCCTAACTATGGCTACACCTTC. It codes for CASSLGTASPNYGYTF.

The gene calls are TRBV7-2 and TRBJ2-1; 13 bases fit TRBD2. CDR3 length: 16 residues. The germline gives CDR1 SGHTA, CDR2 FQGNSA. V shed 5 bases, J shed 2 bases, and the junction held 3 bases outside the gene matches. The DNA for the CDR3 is TGTGCCAGCAGCATTGGACTAGCGGGGGCCTACAATGAGCAGTTCTTC. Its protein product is CASSIGLAGAYNEQFF.

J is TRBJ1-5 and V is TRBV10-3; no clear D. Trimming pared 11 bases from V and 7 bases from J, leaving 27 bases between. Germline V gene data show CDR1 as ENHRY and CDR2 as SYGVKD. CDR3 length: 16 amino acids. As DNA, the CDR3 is TGTGCCTCTTCAAGGGAAGGCAGGCGGGAGGAACAGCCCCAGCATTTT. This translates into CASSREGRREEQPQHF.

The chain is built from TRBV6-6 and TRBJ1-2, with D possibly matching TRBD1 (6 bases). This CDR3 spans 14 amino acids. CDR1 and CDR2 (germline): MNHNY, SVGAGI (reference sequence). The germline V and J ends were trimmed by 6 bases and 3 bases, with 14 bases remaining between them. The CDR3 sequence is CASRMGQSDYGYTF. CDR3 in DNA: TGTGCCAGCAGAATGGGACAATCCGACTATGGCTACACCTTC.